This is a list of T cell receptor beta chains from one sample in a study of T cells in localized non-small cell lung cancer. TCRdb's copy holds only in-frame clones and misses some; the assay was immunoSEQ multiplex PCR. The table shows fewer than 40,000 clones, with approximately 80% occurring only once. The sequenced sample was peripheral blood, obtained before any cancer treatment. The receptors stem from a male donor aged 60 or over with stage II squamous cell lung carcinoma. CDR3s include the opening cysteine and the closing phenylalanine or tryptophan. D genes are given only for firm matches. Clone size is stated in some rows and not others, as once, few, many or a class when expanded.

many TRBD1 TRBJ1-2 TRBV4-1 CASSQEGTGGSRAYGYTF TGCGCCAGCAGCCAAGAGGGAACAGGGGGCAGTAGGGCCTATGGCTACACCTTC
once TRBD1 TRBJ2-7 TRBV7-9 CASSRGQGPDEQYF TGTGCCAGCAGCAGAGGACAGGGTCCCGACGAGCAGTACTTC
- - TRBJ1-2 TRBV30 CAWSVGRSGGYTF TGTGCCTGGAGTGTGGGTCGGTCGGGTGGCTACACCTTC
once - TRBJ2-5 TRBV7-9 CASSLSWGRTVQETQYF TGTGCCAGCAGCTTATCATGGGGTAGGACAGTTCAAGAGACCCAGTACTTC
- - TRBJ2-5 TRBV9 CASSVAAVQETQYF TGTGCCAGCAGCGTAGCGGCAGTTCAAGAGACCCAGTACTTC
- - TRBJ2-2 TRBV12-5 CASGSHRGGNTGELFF TGTGCTAGTGGTTCCCACAGGGGAGGTAACACCGGGGAGCTGTTTTTT
- - TRBJ2-3 TRBV5-6 CASSSMSGEADTQYF TGTGCCAGCAGCTCTATGAGCGGAGAGGCAGATACGCAGTATTTT
few - TRBJ2-7 TRBV19 CASRSEQDSYEQYF TGTGCCAGTAGGAGCGAGCAGGATTCCTACGAGCAGTACTTC
many - TRBJ2-3 TRBV11-3 CASSLGQNYSGPDTQYF TGTGCCAGCAGCTTAGGCCAAAACTACTCCGGGCCAGATACGCAGTATTTT
- - TRBJ1-2 TRBV2 CASSRAGVDYGYTF TGTGCCAGCAGTCGGGCGGGGGTGGACTATGGCTACACCTTC
once - TRBJ1-3 TRBV5-2 CASSQGQSSGNTIYF TGCGCCAGCAGCCAAGGACAGTCCTCTGGAAACACCATATATTTT
- - TRBJ2-1 TRBV29-1 CSVPKGRSRSYNEQFF TGCAGCGTCCCCAAGGGGCGGAGCAGAAGTTACAATGAGCAGTTCTTC
- - TRBJ2-7 TRBV2 CASSEGVGDLSYEQYF TGTGCCAGCAGTGAAGGGGTAGGGGACCTCTCCTACGAGCAGTACTTC
- - TRBJ2-7 TRBV19 CASSTGRSYEQYF TGTGCCAGTAGTACCGGACGGTCCTACGAGCAGTACTTC
few - TRBJ2-7 TRBV11-2 CASSLLAGSQYF TGTGCCAGCAGCTTATTGGCAGGTTCCCAGTACTTC
once TRBD1 TRBJ2-5 TRBV5-1 CATSPGTGGLQETQYF TGCGCCACTTCACCCGGGACAGGGGGCCTACAAGAGACCCAGTACTTC
medium-sized TRBD2 TRBJ2-1 TRBV6-4 CASSDSTSGSNEQFF TGTGCCAGCAGTGACTCGACTAGCGGGAGCAATGAGCAGTTCTTC
- TRBD2 TRBJ2-1 TRBV19 CASSTISSGEQFF TGTGCCAGTAGTACTATCAGTAGCGGGGAGCAGTTCTTC
- - TRBJ2-1 TRBV7-9 CASSLMTGNEQFF TGTGCCAGCAGCCTAATGACTGGGAATGAGCAGTTCTTC
- TRBD1 TRBJ2-5 TRBV6-5 CASSYSGQQETQYF TGTGCCAGCAGTTATTCGGGACAGCAAGAGACCCAGTACTTC
once - TRBJ1-4 TRBV2 CASSESGATNEKLFF TGTGCCAGCAGTGAAAGCGGGGCAACTAATGAAAAACTGTTTTTT
few TRBD1 TRBJ1-5 TRBV10-3 CAIRDRVGQPQHF TGTGCCATCAGGGACAGGGTCGGTCAGCCCCAGCATTTT
- - TRBJ2-5 TRBV7-9 CASSRTTAETQYF TGTGCCAGCAGCCGGACTACCGCGGAGACCCAGTACTTC
- TRBD1 TRBJ1-6 TRBV25-1 CASSEAGGRAPLHF TGTGCCAGCAGTGAGGCAGGGGGTAGAGCACCCCTCCACTTT
- - TRBJ2-1 TRBV19 CASSMSGINAFNEQFF TGTGCCAGTAGTATGTCAGGGATCAATGCTTTCAATGAGCAGTTCTTC
- - TRBJ2-5 TRBV7-2 CASSPSFTAGTQYF TGTGCCAGCAGCCCGTCTTTTACGGCGGGAACCCAGTACTTC
once - TRBJ1-1 TRBV4-2 CASSKARPDTEAFF TGTGCCAGCAGCAAAGCTAGACCGGACACTGAAGCTTTCTTT
few TRBD2 TRBJ2-7 TRBV4-1 CASSQVFLAGYEQYF TGCGCCAGCAGCCAAGTGTTTCTAGCGGGCTACGAGCAGTACTTC
- TRBD1 TRBJ2-1 TRBV19 CASSITRTGGNEQFF TGTGCCAGTAGTATAACTCGGACAGGGGGCAATGAGCAGTTCTTC
- - TRBJ2-5 TRBV19 CASSRGRQETQYF TGTGCCAGTAGTCGTGGCCGGCAAGAGACCCAGTACTTC
few TRBD2 TRBJ2-2 TRBV14 CASSQVSGQNTGELFF TGTGCCAGCAGCCAAGTTAGCGGGCAGAACACCGGGGAGCTGTTTTTT
- TRBD1 TRBJ2-7 TRBV30 CAWSKDRGYEQYF TGTGCCTGGAGTAAGGACAGGGGTTACGAGCAGTACTTC
- - TRBJ2-5 TRBV28 CASSDVAQETQYF TGTGCCAGCAGTGACGTCGCGCAAGAGACCCAGTACTTC
few - TRBJ2-7 TRBV7-2 CASRLGGSYEQYF TGTGCCAGCCGGCTTGGGGGATCCTACGAGCAGTACTTC
- - TRBJ2-1 TRBV7-3 CASSLAEQPNEQFF TGTGCCAGCAGCTTGGCCGAGCAGCCCAATGAGCAGTTCTTC
- TRBD2 TRBJ2-1 TRBV19 CASSIWERDGHEQFF TGTGCCAGTAGTATTTGGGAGCGGGATGGACATGAGCAGTTCTTC
- - TRBJ2-5 TRBV6-6 CASRDSGRETQYF TGTGCCAGCAGGGACTCAGGGAGGGAGACCCAGTACTTC
- - TRBJ2-2 TRBV2 CASKGDSSPRTRIGELFF TGTGCCAGCAAGGGGGATTCGTCTCCCCGGACAAGGATCGGGGAGCTGTTTTTT
- TRBD2 TRBJ2-1 TRBV11-3 CASSPPGLGTTNEQFF TGTGCCAGCAGCCCCCCCGGACTAGGGACTACGAATGAGCAGTTCTTC
- - TRBJ1-4 TRBV5-6 CASSPYISGAGEKLFF TGTGCCAGCAGCCCTTACATCTCTGGGGCAGGGGAAAAACTGTTTTTT
- - TRBJ1-5 TRBV12-5 CASGLPVRSHRVTQPQHF TGTGCTAGTGGTCTGCCAGTAAGATCGCACAGGGTCACACAGCCCCAGCATTTT
- - TRBJ1-4 TRBV5-4 CASSLGLSGEKLFF TGTGCCAGCAGCTTGGGGCTTTCAGGGGAGAAACTGTTTTTT
once - TRBJ1-6 TRBV4-3 CASSQEDRLGSPLHF TGCGCCAGCAGCCAAGAAGATCGCTTGGGCTCACCCCTCCACTTT
- TRBD2 TRBJ2-3 TRBV11-2 CASSLSGGSVADTQYF TGTGCCAGCAGCTTATCAGGCGGGAGTGTAGCAGATACGCAGTATTTT
- TRBD2 TRBJ2-3 TRBV7-3 CASSLTGSGGDTQYF TGTGCCAGCAGCTTAACGGGTAGCGGGGGAGATACGCAGTATTTT
- TRBD2 TRBJ2-7 TRBV23-1 CACLAGGNYEQYF TGCGCCTGCCTGGCGGGGGGAAACTACGAGCAGTACTTC
- - TRBJ2-1 TRBV21-1 CASSQGLAEYNEQFF TGTGCCAGCAGCCAAGGACTAGCGGAATACAATGAGCAGTTCTTC
- - TRBJ2-7 TRBV10-3 CAISRTAFLDLYF TGTGCCATTAGCCGGACAGCCTTCCTGGACTTGTACTTC
- TRBD1 TRBJ1-1 TRBV18 CASSPQTGDTEAFF TGTGCCAGCTCACCACAGACAGGGGACACTGAAGCTTTCTTT
- - TRBJ2-2 TRBV28 CASTTLGGQGGTGELFF TGTGCCAGCACGACGTTGGGCGGGCAGGGCGGCACCGGGGAGCTGTTTTTT
- TRBD1 TRBJ1-2 TRBV15 CATSRDTGGYGYTF TGTGCCACCAGCAGAGACACAGGGGGCTATGGCTACACCTTC
- - TRBJ1-2 TRBV6-1 CASRGTGLGGYTF TGTGCCAGCAGGGGAACAGGGCTTGGGGGCTACACCTTC
few TRBD1 TRBJ2-1 TRBV10-3 CAVKEDRRTYEQFF TGTGCCGTAAAGGAGGACAGGCGGACGTATGAGCAGTTCTTC
- - TRBJ1-2 TRBV5-4 CASSQVNREGYGYTF TGTGCCAGCAGCCAAGTCAACAGGGAGGGCTATGGCTACACCTTC
- TRBD2 TRBJ2-5 TRBV5-1 CASSPNYRLAGGPKQYF TGCGCCAGCAGCCCGAACTACCGACTAGCGGGAGGGCCTAAGCAGTACTTC